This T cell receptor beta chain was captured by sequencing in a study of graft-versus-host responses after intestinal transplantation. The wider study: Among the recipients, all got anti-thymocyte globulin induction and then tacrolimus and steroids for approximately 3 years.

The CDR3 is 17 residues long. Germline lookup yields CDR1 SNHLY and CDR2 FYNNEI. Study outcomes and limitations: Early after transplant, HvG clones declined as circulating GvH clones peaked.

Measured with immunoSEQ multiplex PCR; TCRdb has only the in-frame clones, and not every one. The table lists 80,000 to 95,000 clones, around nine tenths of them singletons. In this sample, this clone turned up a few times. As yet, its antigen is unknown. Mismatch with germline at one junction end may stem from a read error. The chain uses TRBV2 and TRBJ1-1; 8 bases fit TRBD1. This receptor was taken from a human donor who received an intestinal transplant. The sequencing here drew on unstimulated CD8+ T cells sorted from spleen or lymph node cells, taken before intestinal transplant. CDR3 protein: CASREDLDRARGTEAFF. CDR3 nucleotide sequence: TGTGCCAGCAGGGAAGACTTGGACAGGGCCCGTGGCACTGAAGCTTTCTTT.